Below are 19 T cell receptor beta chains sequenced from a single sample in a study of blood T cell repertoires in COVID-19. The assay was immunoSEQ multiplex PCR, and TCRdb's table has in-frame clones only and misses some. This repertoire shows 210,000 or so clones, about 85% found once; its top ten account for 10% to 12%. Sequencing was carried out using PBMCs or T cells enriched from blood (not recorded which). These receptors originate from a man aged 30-40 years who had recovered from COVID-19.

Note on this clone: A read error may explain this, as a much larger clone is one base away. Other DNA sequences from this sample encode an identical CDR3 as well. V usage is TRBV10-2 and J usage is TRBJ2-7; tentative D call: TRBD2 (6 bases). The CDR3 contains 18 residues. V shed 3 bases and J shed 0 bases, with 21 bases lying between them. From germline, CDR1 is WSHSY and CDR2 SAAADI. CDR3 coding DNA: TGCGCCAGCAGTGATCGTCTTAGTGGGAGGCCCTCCTCCTACGAGCAGTACTTC. Its translation: CASSDRLSGRPSSYEQYF.

This chain connects TRBV19 to TRBJ1-2, with TRBD1 as a possible D gene (5 bases). With 0 bases removed from V and 7 bases from J, the gap between germline ends came to 12 bases. Per germline, CDR1 LNHDA and CDR2 SQIVND (reference sequence). The CDR3 sequence is 14 residues long. CDR3 sequence: CASSIEGGFGGYTF. CDR3 sequence (DNA): TGTGCCAGTAGTATAGAGGGGGGGTTCGGTGGCTACACCTTC.

The chain recombines TRBV6-5 with TRBJ1-2; TRBD1 matches 7 bases. The CDR3 length is 15 residues. Trimming took 5 bases from V and 4 from J; bases not matched to a gene: 10. The V gene's germline CDR1 is MNHEY and CDR2 SVGAGI. This CDR3 is CASSSGQAISYGYTF. The CDR3 DNA reads TGTGCCAGCAGTAGCGGACAGGCAATCTCCTATGGCTACACCTTC.

A word on this clone: Other DNA sequences of this sample code for an identical CDR3. V usage is TRBV7-2 and J usage is TRBJ1-5; 7 bases map to TRBD1. The CDR3 is 13 amino acids. The V gene's germline CDR1 is SGHTA and CDR2 FQGNSA. Unmatched junction bases numbered 2, after V lost 4 bases and J lost 5 bases. The CDR3 protein is CASSSRGDQPQHF. The DNA for the CDR3 is TGTGCCAGCAGCTCCAGGGGGGATCAGCCCCAGCATTTT.

The chain joins TRBV10-3 to TRBJ1-5; TRBD1 might be the D (5 bases). The CDR3 runs 14 residues. The V gene lost 0 bases and the J gene lost 6 bases, with 9 bases spanning the gap. Germline V gives CDR1 ENHRY, CDR2 SYGVKD. For the CDR3, the DNA is TGTGCCATCAGTGAGTCGACTCAGGGTCAGCCCCAGCATTTT. This sequence encodes CAISESTQGQPQHF.

The chain employs TRBV30 and TRBJ1-5, with 7 positions matching TRBD1. The ends lost 1 base at V and 8 bases at J; junction bases unmatched: 5. The CDR3 has 13 residues. In germline, CDR1 is GTSNPN, CDR2 SVGIG (reference sequence). The DNA of the CDR3 is TGTGCCTGGAGTGGACAGGGCAGGGAGCCCCAGCATTTT. Translated, it gives CAWSGQGREPQHF.

The CDR3 reads CASSPQGALNEQYF. DNA of the CDR3: TGTGCCAGCTCACCACAGGGGGCCTTGAACGAGCAGTACTTC. The gene calls are TRBV18 and TRBJ2-7; 7 nucleotides align to TRBD1. The trim removed 1 base at V and 5 bases at J, leaving 5 bases unmatched. CDR1 is KGHSH, CDR2 LQKENI, per germline. The CDR3 has 14 amino acids.

This clone has only one observation. Written as DNA, the CDR3 is TGTGCCAGCAGCTTGGTCACGGCAGGGGGCTATGGCTACACCTTC. This translates into CASSLVTAGGYGYTF. The genes are TRBV5-6 and TRBJ1-2; 7 nucleotides align to TRBD1. The CDR3 runs 15 residues. The ends lost 0 bases at V and 4 bases at J; junction bases unmatched: 6. Germline assignment: CDR1 SGHDT and CDR2 YYEEEE.

This chain connects TRBV7-2 to TRBJ2-7; TRBD1 matches 12 bases. V trimming: 5 bases; J trimming: 7 bases; junction bases outside the gene matches: 6. The germline CDR1 and CDR2 sequences are SGHTA and FQGNSA. The CDR3 has 14 residues. The CDR3 here is CASSTGQGAREQYF. As DNA, the CDR3 is TGTGCCAGCAGCACGGGACAGGGGGCGCGGGAGCAGTACTTC.

The chain is built from TRBV19 and TRBJ2-7; perhaps TRBD2 as D (5 bases). The V gene's germline CDR1 is LNHDA and CDR2 SQIVND (reference sequence). The CDR3 is 14 amino acids. V lost 1 base and J lost 2, with 9 bases in between. CDR3 amino acids: CASSIGGSPYEQYF. As DNA, the CDR3 is TGTGCCAGTAGTATAGGTGGGAGCCCCTACGAGCAGTACTTC.

The chain carries TRBV4-3 and TRBJ2-1; TRBD2 matches 8 bases. Germline values: CDR1 LGHNA, CDR2 YSLEER. After removal of 5 bases from V and 0 bases from J, the junction contained 3 bases not matched to a gene. This CDR3 contains 15 residues. CDR3 bases: TGCGCCAGCAGCTCTCGGGGGGGCTCCTACAATGAGCAGTTCTTC. As protein: CASSSRGGSYNEQFF.

Points on this clone: Its ends do not fully match the called genes, so a read error is possible. The genes are TRBV30 and TRBJ1-4; the match to TRBD1 covers 8 bases. CDR3 length: 11 residues. Per germline, CDR1 GTSNPN and CDR2 SVGIG (reference sequence). CDR3 DNA sequence: TGTGCCTGGAGTAAAGGGACAGGTCAAAATTTT. This sequence encodes CAWSKGTGQNF.

In its sample, this clone was seen once. The J gene is TRBJ2-5, the V gene TRBV30; 10 positions agree with TRBD2. Germline-derived CDR1 and CDR2 are GTSNPN and SVGIG (reference sequence). The trim removed 7 bases at V and 7 bases at J, leaving 12 bases unmatched. CDR3 length equals 14 residues. The CDR3 DNA sequence: TGTGCCTCCTGGGCTAGCGGGGGTCCGGGGACCCAGTACTTC. It is translated as CASWASGGPGTQYF.

The rearrangement links TRBV5-6 to TRBJ2-1; 7 bases line up with TRBD1. Germline trimming cut 0 bases from V and 9 bases from J; bases unmatched to any gene: 3. This CDR3 has 13 residues. Germline V gives CDR1 SGHDT, CDR2 YYEEEE. The chain's CDR3 is CASSLVGGSEQFF. In nucleotides, the CDR3 is TGTGCCAGCAGCTTGGTAGGGGGCAGTGAGCAGTTCTTC.

The chain is built from TRBV6-5 and TRBJ1-4, with D unresolved. The V and J ends lost 6 bases and 4 bases respectively, with 12 bases between them. From germline, CDR1 is MNHEY and CDR2 SVGAGI. There are 14 residues in the CDR3. The CDR3 protein is CASSPRGHNEKLFF. CDR3 coding DNA: TGTGCCAGCAGCCCCCGAGGGCATAATGAAAAACTGTTTTTT.

The chain couples TRBV29-1 to TRBJ1-4; 9 positions agree with TRBD1. Germline V CDR1 and CDR2: SQVTM, ANQGSEA. This CDR3 is 13 amino acids long. Trimming at V came to 1 base and at J to 8 bases, leaving 2 bases not matched to a gene. CDR3 protein: CSVEGQGGEKLFF. The DNA of the CDR3 is TGCAGCGTTGAAGGACAGGGGGGGGAAAAACTGTTTTTT.

The gene calls are TRBV7-2 and TRBJ1-2, with D unclear. Trimming left V 5 bases short and J 6 bases short, with 16 bases between. Germline V gene sequence: CDR1 SGHTA, CDR2 FQGNSA. This CDR3 is built from 14 residues. CDR3 DNA: TGTGCCAGCAGCGTCCCCGGGTGGGTTAATGGCTACACCTTC. It is translated as CASSVPGWVNGYTF.

The chain combines TRBV9 with TRBJ1-2, with D unresolved. V was clipped by 0 bases and J by 7 bases, with 7 bases between them. Per germline, CDR1 SGDLS and CDR2 YYNGEE. The CDR3 is made up of 12 amino acids. The CDR3 spells CASSVARFGYTF. CDR3 sequence (DNA): TGTGCCAGCAGCGTAGCCAGGTTTGGCTACACCTTC.

A single count supports this clone. The chain combines TRBV9 with TRBJ1-2; 8 bases line up with TRBD1. V lost 0 bases and J lost 6; bases outside the gene matches: 4. This CDR3 contains 14 residues. Germline-derived CDR1 and CDR2 are SGDLS and YYNGEE. This CDR3 is CASSVGTGLDGYTF. CDR3 DNA sequence: TGTGCCAGCAGCGTAGGGACAGGGTTAGATGGCTACACCTTC.